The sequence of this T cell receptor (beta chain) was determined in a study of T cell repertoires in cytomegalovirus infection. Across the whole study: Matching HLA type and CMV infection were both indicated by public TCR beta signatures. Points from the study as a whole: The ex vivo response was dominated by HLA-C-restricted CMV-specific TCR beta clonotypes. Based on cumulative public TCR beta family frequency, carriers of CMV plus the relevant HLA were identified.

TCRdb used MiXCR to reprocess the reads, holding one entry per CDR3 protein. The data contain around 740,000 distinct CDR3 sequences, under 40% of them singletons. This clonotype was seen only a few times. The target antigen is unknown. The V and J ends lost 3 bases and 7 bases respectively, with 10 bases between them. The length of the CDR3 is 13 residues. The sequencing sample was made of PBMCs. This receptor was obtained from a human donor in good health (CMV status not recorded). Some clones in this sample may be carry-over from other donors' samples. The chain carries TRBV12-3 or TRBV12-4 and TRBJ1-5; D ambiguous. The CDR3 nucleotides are TGTGCCAGCAGTTTGAGGGAGAGGCAGCCCCAGCATTTT. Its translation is CASSLRERQPQHF.